The 30 T cell receptor beta chains reported below all come from one sample, sequenced in a study of T cells in Graves' hyperthyroidism and ophthalmopathy. Amplified TCR beta CDR3 regions came from RNA transcripts. An initial round of RT-PCR targeting the TCR CDR3 relied on the HTBI primer set. From the multiplex PCR reads, TCRdb called clonotypes with MiXCR, one entry per CDR3 protein. The data show 600,000 to 850,000 distinct CDR3 sequences, with roughly 20% seen just once and 16% held by the top ten. Sequenced material: blood. The receptors shown here come from a woman between 50 and 59 years old with Graves' hyperthyroidism that later progressed to Graves' ophthalmopathy.

The chain combines TRBV4-2 with TRBJ2-7; possible D gene TRBD2, 5 bases. The CDR3 is made up of 15 amino acids. V was clipped by 0 bases and J by 2 bases, with 11 bases between them. Germline assignment: CDR1 LGHNA and CDR2 YNFKEQ. The CDR3 DNA is TGTGCCAGCAGCCAAGAGGGAGCAACTACCTACGAGCAGTACTTC. Translated: CASSQEGATTYEQYF.

This clonotype showed up many times. The chain combines TRBV12-3 or TRBV12-4 with TRBJ1-1; unclear D gene. With 6 bases removed from V and 1 base from J, the gap between germline ends came to 6 bases. The CDR3 spans 12 residues. CDR3 nucleotides: TGTGCCAGCAGACGCAAGAACACTGAAGCTTTCTTT. This encodes CASRRKNTEAFF.

This sequence joins TRBV25-1 and TRBJ2-2; D gene ambiguous. The CDR3 totals 13 residues. From germline, CDR1 is MGHDK and CDR2 SYGVNS. The V end was cut by 10 bases, the J end by 7 bases, with 16 bases between. CDR3 bases: TGTGCCACTGGTTTACGCCCTGGCGGGGAGCTGTTTTTT. Translation gives CATGLRPGGELFF.

This clonotype was seen ten or more times. V is TRBV5-1 and J is TRBJ2-7; 11 bases line up with TRBD2. The CDR3 loop spans 18 amino acids. Germline V gene sequence: CDR1 SGHRS, CDR2 YFSETQ. Unmatched junction bases numbered 12, after V lost 0 bases and J lost 4 bases. This CDR3 is CASSLGLAGPAGGYEQYF. The CDR3 coding sequence is TGCGCCAGCAGCTTGGGACTAGCGGGGCCAGCGGGAGGATACGAGCAGTACTTC.

In its sample, this clonotype was seen a few times. Since a much larger clone is just one base distant, this may be a read error. This chain connects TRBV11-2 to TRBJ1-1; 10 positions match TRBD1. This CDR3 is built from 15 residues. With 8 bases clipped from V and 4 bases from J, the junction kept 10 bases outside the gene matches. The V gene's germline CDR1 is SGHAT and CDR2 FQNNGV. Here the CDR3 DNA reads TGTGCCAGCGTTTGGACAGGGGGTTTAGGCACTGAAGCTTTCTTT. Encoded protein: CASVWTGGLGTEAFF.

V is TRBV24-1 and J is TRBJ2-3; no firm D call. Germline V lookup: CDR1 KGHDR, CDR2 SFDVKD. Between the trimmed V and J ends, which lost 6 bases and 6 bases, there was a span of 9 bases. This CDR3 has 12 amino acids. CDR3 bases: TGTGCCACCAGTACTATTTGGGATACGCAGTATTTT. Protein product: CATSTIWDTQYF.

This clonotype came up many times. V gene TRBV2 combines with J gene TRBJ2-3; D remains ambiguous. Germline V gives CDR1 SNHLY, CDR2 FYNNEI. V shed 0 bases and J shed 6 bases, with 13 bases lying between them. This CDR3 is 15 amino acids long. The CDR3 sequence: CASSEALRTADTQYF. CDR3 bases: TGTGCCAGCAGTGAAGCCCTACGGACCGCGGATACGCAGTATTTT. Using reference TRBV2 and TRBJ2-3 for the parts outside the CDR3, the full variable domain is EPEVTQTPSHQVTQMGQEVILRCVPISNHLYFYWYRQILGQKVEFLVSFYNNEISEKSEIFDDQFSVERPDGSNFTLKIRSTKLEDSAMYFCASSEALRTADTQYFGPGTRLTVL.

This clonotype was detected many times. V is TRBV28 and J is TRBJ2-1; maybe TRBD1 (6 bases). With 1 base removed from V and 5 bases from J, the gap between germline ends came to 12 bases. This CDR3 spans 15 amino acids. CDR1 MDHEN and CDR2 SYDVKM come from the germline V gene. CDR3 nucleotides: TGTGCCAGCAGTTTATATGGGGGCCGGGACAATGAGCAGTTCTTC. Translated, it gives CASSLYGGRDNEQFF.

This clonotype was seen more than once but under ten times. The rearrangement joins TRBV7-3 to TRBJ2-3; no clear D gene. Germline CDR1 is SGHTA and CDR2 is FQGTGA. The V end lost 7 bases, the J end lost 0 bases, and 17 bases lay between the germline ends. This CDR3 region has 16 residues. CDR3 protein: CASTLSPGLSTDTQYF. Here the CDR3 DNA reads TGTGCCAGCACCCTATCCCCGGGTCTGAGCACAGATACGCAGTATTTT.

The chain employs TRBV9 and TRBJ1-2; 7 bases are a match to TRBD1. Looked up from germline, CDR1 is SGDLS and CDR2 is YYNGEE. The CDR3 sequence is 17 residues long. V gave up 0 bases and J gave up 7 bases; unmatched junction bases: 15. The CDR3, as DNA: TGTGCCAGCAGCGTAGTGGAGACAGGGAAGGGCCCGGGTGGCTACACCTTC. Translated: CASSVVETGKGPGGYTF.

This clonotype was recorded many times. This CDR3 reads CASSFVGQTYEQYF. DNA for the CDR3: TGTGCCAGCAGCTTTGTGGGGCAGACCTACGAGCAGTACTTC. The V and J genes are TRBV7-9 and TRBJ2-7, with D possibly matching TRBD1 (5 bases). CDR3 length: 14 residues. Germline CDR1 SEHNR, CDR2 FQNEAQ (reference sequence). With 3 bases removed from V and 2 bases from J, the gap between germline ends came to 11 bases.

This chain joins TRBV6-1 and TRBJ2-4, with D hard to call. Trimming cost V 3 bases and J 0 bases, with 15 bases left between them. The germline V gene has CDR1 MNHNS and CDR2 SASEGT. This CDR3 is built from 17 residues. CDR3 sequence: CASSEAPYSLAKNIQYF. CDR3 DNA sequence: TGTGCCAGCAGTGAGGCCCCTTACTCCCTAGCCAAAAACATTCAGTACTTC.

This clonotype showed up many times. V and J are TRBV2 and TRBJ2-2; D not certain. Germline values: CDR1 SNHLY, CDR2 FYNNEI. The germline V and J ends were trimmed by 10 bases and 5 bases, with 14 bases remaining between them. The CDR3 loop spans 13 amino acids. This CDR3 is CATLGSRTGELFF. The CDR3 DNA is TGTGCCACTCTGGGGTCCAGAACCGGGGAGCTGTTTTTT.

As for this clonotype: This may stem from a read error, because a much larger clone lies one nucleotide away. The chain uses TRBV12-3 or TRBV12-4 and TRBJ1-2; a possible D gene is TRBD1 (5 bases). The CDR3 runs to 14 residues. This CDR3 is CASSSGTDNYGDTF. CDR3 in DNA: TGTGCCAGCAGTTCCGGGACGGACAACTATGGCGACACCTTC.

This clonotype occurred many times. This chain links TRBV3-1 with TRBJ2-7; D gene ambiguous. This CDR3 has 12 residues. Germline V gene lookup returns CDR1 LGHDT and CDR2 YNNKEL (reference sequence). Trimming left V 3 bases short and J 3 bases short, with 6 bases between. The CDR3 coding sequence is TGTGCCAGCAGCCAGAGAAGCTACGAGCAGTACTTC. Its translation: CASSQRSYEQYF.

This clonotype occurred a few times. The chain employs TRBV10-3 and TRBJ1-1; D gene uncertain. V gave up 4 bases and J gave up 4 bases, with 4 bases separating them. Germline V gene sequence: CDR1 ENHRY, CDR2 SYGVKD. This CDR3 region has 11 residues. The CDR3 is CAISAGTEAFF. The CDR3 nucleotides read TGTGCCATCAGTGCTGGCACTGAAGCTTTCTTT.

This clonotype was observed a handful of times. The CDR3: CASSLGLAGSGELFF. The CDR3 bases are TGCGCCAGCAGCTTGGGACTAGCGGGGTCCGGGGAGCTGTTTTTT. This sequence joins TRBV5-1 and TRBJ2-2, with 11 nucleotides matching TRBD2. The length of the CDR3 is 15 residues. The germline gives CDR1 SGHRS, CDR2 YFSETQ. Trimming removed 0 bases from V and 6 bases from J; junction bases left unmatched: 1. Drawing the rest from reference TRBV5-1 and TRBJ2-2, the complete variable domain is KAGVTQTPRYLIKTRGQQVTLSCSPISGHRSVSWYQQTPGQGLQFLFEYFSETQRNKGNFPGRFSGRQFSNSRSEMNVSTLELGDSALYLCASSLGLAGSGELFFGEGSRLTVL.

Regarding this clonotype: A read error is possible here, since a much larger clone lies one base away. CDR3 nucleotides: TGTGCCACCTCACCACGGGACACCTCCTACGAGCAGTACTTC. Translating gives CATSPRDTSYEQYF. V gene TRBV18 combines with J gene TRBJ2-7; D possibly corresponds to TRBD1 (6 bases). The CDR3 has 14 residues. Germline lookup yields CDR1 KGHSH and CDR2 LQKENI. Full variable domain (rest looked up from reference TRBV18 and TRBJ2-7): NAGVMQNPRHLVRRRGQEARLRCSPMKGHSHVYWYRQLPEEGLKFMVYLQKENIIDESGMPKERFSAEFPKEGPSILRIQQVVRGDSAAYFCATSPRDTSYEQYFGPGTRLTVT.

This clonotype was seen only a few times. The chain couples TRBV6-1 to TRBJ2-1; TRBD2 agrees at 10 bases. The CDR3 runs 18 residues. Germline-derived CDR1 and CDR2 are MNHNS and SASEGT. The ends lost 6 bases at V and 7 bases at J; junction bases unmatched: 18. The CDR3 DNA follows: TGTGCCAGCAGCAGAACCCACCTAGAGCGGGGGGGCCTGAATGAGCAGTTCTTC. Protein sequence: CASSRTHLERGGLNEQFF.

This clonotype was observed a few times. V gene TRBV12-3 or TRBV12-4 combines with J gene TRBJ2-7; no clear D gene. The CDR3 has 11 residues. The V and J ends lost 4 bases and 7 bases respectively, with 8 bases between them. CDR3 coding DNA: TGTGCCAGCAGTTCGGTGGGGGAGCAGTACTTC. Amino acid sequence: CASSSVGEQYF.

This clonotype has ten or more counts. V is TRBV20-1 and J is TRBJ1-5; D remains ambiguous. The CDR3 sequence is 15 residues long. Trimming took 1 base from V and 3 from J, leaving 13 bases between them. Germline V gene lookup returns CDR1 DFQATT and CDR2 SNEGSKA (reference sequence). CDR3 amino acids: CSARVVRRDNQPQHF. In DNA form, the CDR3 reads TGCAGTGCTAGAGTAGTACGGCGGGACAATCAGCCCCAGCATTTT.

V and J are TRBV6-2 or TRBV6-3 and TRBJ2-1, with 14 bases fitting TRBD2. V lost 0 bases, J lost 0 bases, and 7 bases stayed unmatched. Germline V lookup: CDR1 MNHEY, CDR2 SVGEGT. This CDR3 comprises 20 residues. This chain's CDR3 is CASSYSLGLAGGLSYNEQFF. DNA of the CDR3: TGTGCCAGCAGTTACTCCCTCGGACTAGCGGGGGGCCTCTCCTACAATGAGCAGTTCTTC.

This clonotype was detected only a few times. The rearrangement joins TRBV7-6 to TRBJ2-1; a possible D gene is TRBD2 (5 bases). CDR1 is SGHVS, CDR2 FNYEAQ, per germline. Trimming pared 5 bases from V and 9 bases from J, leaving 17 bases between. CDR3 length: 14 residues. The DNA of the CDR3 is TGTGCCAGCAGCGGAGTACGGGGTGCGGTTGAGCAGTTCTTC. Translation gives CASSGVRGAVEQFF.

This clonotype was seen at least ten times. This sequence joins TRBV20-1 and TRBJ2-3, with TRBD2 matching over 10 bases. CDR3 length equals 15 residues. CDR1 is DFQATT, CDR2 SNEGSKA, per germline (reference sequence). V lost 0 bases to trimming and J lost 4 bases; unmatched junction nucleotides: 4. Here the CDR3 DNA reads TGCAGTGCTAGAGAACTAAGCGGGGGGGCAGATACGCAGTATTTT. Protein: CSARELSGGADTQYF.

The chain carries TRBV4-1 and TRBJ2-7; D gene uncertain. CDR1 MGHRA and CDR2 YSYEKL come from the germline V gene. Trimming shortened V by 0 bases and J by 0 bases, and 9 bases separated the two germline ends. The CDR3 has 15 residues. The CDR3 DNA sequence: TGCGCCAGCAGCCAAGATTACCAGAGCTCCTACGAGCAGTACTTC. Encoded protein: CASSQDYQSSYEQYF.

This clonotype was counted ten times or more. The chain is built from TRBV20-1 and TRBJ1-1; weak D call: TRBD1 (5 bases). The CDR3 spans 14 residues. The ends were cut back, 1 base at V and 5 bases at J, with 14 bases in the middle. In germline, CDR1 is DFQATT, CDR2 SNEGSKA (reference sequence). CDR3 in DNA: TGCAGTGCTAGAGTGGCCGGGAGGGGAACTGAAGCTTTCTTT. Amino acids: CSARVAGRGTEAFF.

This clonotype was picked up many times. The gene calls are TRBV5-4 and TRBJ2-5; 7 bases fit TRBD1. The CDR3 is made up of 17 amino acids. V lost 0 bases to trimming and J lost 1 base; unmatched junction nucleotides: 9. Germline V gene lookup returns CDR1 SGHNT and CDR2 YYREEE (reference sequence). The CDR3 protein is CASSLEGHRGGQETQYF. CDR3 coding DNA: TGTGCCAGCAGCTTGGAAGGTCACAGGGGCGGCCAAGAGACCCAGTACTTC.

This clonotype showed up just once. The V gene is TRBV14, the J gene TRBJ2-1, with D perhaps matching TRBD2 (6 bases). CDR3 length: 13 residues. Per germline, CDR1 SGHDN and CDR2 FVKESK. Trimming removed 4 bases from V and 9 bases from J, with 13 bases in between. This CDR3 reads CASSLLSGVEQFF. In DNA, the CDR3 is TGTGCCAGCAGCCTACTTTCGGGGGTTGAGCAGTTCTTC.

This clonotype was seen a few times. This rearrangement joins TRBV7-9 to TRBJ2-5; D is ambiguous. Per the germline V gene, CDR1 is SEHNR and CDR2 is FQNEAQ (reference sequence). CDR3 length equals 15 residues. Deletions cut 0 bases from V and 5 bases from J, with 13 bases between. Written as DNA, the CDR3 is TGTGCCAGCAGCTTAGCGGCCAGCTCTGGTGAGACCCAGTACTTC. Amino acids: CASSLAASSGETQYF.

This clonotype was counted at least ten times. The rearrangement joins TRBV2 to TRBJ2-1; TRBD1 is a possible D gene (6 bases). Trimming removed 4 bases from V and 5 bases from J, with 21 bases in between. The germline V gene encodes CDR1 SNHLY and CDR2 FYNNEI. The CDR3 sequence is 17 residues long. The CDR3 region has the DNA TGTGCCAGCAGTGGGCGGCCCGACAGGACACCAAACAATGAGCAGTTCTTC. It specifies CASSGRPDRTPNNEQFF.